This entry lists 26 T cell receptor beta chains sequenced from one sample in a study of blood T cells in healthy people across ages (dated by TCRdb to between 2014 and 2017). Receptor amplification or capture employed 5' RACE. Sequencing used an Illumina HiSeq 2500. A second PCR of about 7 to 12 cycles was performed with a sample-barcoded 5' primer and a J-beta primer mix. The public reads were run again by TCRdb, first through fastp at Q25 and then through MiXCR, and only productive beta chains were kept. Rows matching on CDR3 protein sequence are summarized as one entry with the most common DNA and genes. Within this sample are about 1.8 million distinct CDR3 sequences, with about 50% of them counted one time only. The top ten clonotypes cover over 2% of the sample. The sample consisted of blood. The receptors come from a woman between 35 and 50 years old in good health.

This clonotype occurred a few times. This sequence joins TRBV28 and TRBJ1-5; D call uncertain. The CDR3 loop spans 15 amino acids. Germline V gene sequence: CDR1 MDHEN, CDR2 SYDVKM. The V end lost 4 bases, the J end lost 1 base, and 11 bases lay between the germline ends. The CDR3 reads CASSSLGLSNQPQHF. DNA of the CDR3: TGTGCCAGCAGTTCCCTAGGGTTAAGCAATCAGCCCCAGCATTTT.

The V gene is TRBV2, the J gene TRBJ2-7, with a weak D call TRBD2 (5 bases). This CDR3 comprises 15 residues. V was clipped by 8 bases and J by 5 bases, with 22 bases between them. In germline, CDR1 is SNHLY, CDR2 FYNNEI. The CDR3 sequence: CASVPLMRSGNEQYF. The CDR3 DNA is TGTGCCAGCGTTCCTTTAATGCGGTCGGGAAACGAGCAGTACTTC.

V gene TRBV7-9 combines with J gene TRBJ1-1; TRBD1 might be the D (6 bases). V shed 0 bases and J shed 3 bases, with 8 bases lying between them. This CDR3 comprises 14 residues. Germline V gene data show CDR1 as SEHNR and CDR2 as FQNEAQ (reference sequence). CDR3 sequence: CASSLAPGDTEAFF. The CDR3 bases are TGTGCCAGCAGCTTAGCGCCAGGGGACACTGAAGCTTTCTTT. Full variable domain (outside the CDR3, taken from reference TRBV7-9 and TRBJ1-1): DTGVSQNPRHKITKRGQNVTFRCDPISEHNRLYWYRQTLGQGPEFLTYFQNEAQLEKSRLLSDRFSAERPKGSFSTLEIQRTEQGDSAMYLCASSLAPGDTEAFFGQGTRLTVV.

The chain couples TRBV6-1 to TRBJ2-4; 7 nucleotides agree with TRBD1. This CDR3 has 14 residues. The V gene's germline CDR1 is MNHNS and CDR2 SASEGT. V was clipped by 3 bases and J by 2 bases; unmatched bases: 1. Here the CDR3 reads CASSETGSKNIQYF. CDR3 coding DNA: TGTGCCAGCAGTGAGACAGGGTCCAAAAACATTCAGTACTTC.

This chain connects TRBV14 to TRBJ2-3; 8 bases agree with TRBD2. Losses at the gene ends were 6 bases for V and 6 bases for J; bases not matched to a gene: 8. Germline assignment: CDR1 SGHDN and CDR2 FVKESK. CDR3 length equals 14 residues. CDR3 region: CASSYGGAGDTQYF. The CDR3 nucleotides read TGTGCCAGCAGTTACGGGGGGGCCGGTGATACGCAGTATTTT.

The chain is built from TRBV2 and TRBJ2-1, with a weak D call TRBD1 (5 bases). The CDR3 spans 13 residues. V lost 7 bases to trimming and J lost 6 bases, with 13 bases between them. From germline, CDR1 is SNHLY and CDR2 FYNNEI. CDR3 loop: CASTWGAPNEQFF. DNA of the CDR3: TGTGCCAGCACGTGGGGCGCCCCCAATGAGCAGTTCTTC.

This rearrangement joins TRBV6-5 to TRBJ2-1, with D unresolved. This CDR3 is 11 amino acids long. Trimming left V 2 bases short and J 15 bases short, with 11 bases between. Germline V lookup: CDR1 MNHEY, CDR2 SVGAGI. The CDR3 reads CASSYGYESFF. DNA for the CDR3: TGTGCCAGCAGTTACGGTTATGAGTCGTTCTTC.

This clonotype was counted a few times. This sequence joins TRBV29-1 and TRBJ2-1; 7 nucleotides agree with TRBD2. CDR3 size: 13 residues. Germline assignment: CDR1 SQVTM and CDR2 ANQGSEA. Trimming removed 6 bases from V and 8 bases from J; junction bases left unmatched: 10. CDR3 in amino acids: CSVGMGGRDEQFF. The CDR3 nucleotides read TGCAGCGTCGGAATGGGAGGGAGGGATGAGCAGTTCTTC.

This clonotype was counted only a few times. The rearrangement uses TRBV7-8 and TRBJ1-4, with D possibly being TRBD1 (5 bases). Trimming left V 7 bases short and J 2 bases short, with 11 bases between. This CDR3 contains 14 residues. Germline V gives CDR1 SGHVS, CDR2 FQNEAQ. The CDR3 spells CASKRDETNEKLFF. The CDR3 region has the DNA TGTGCCAGCAAGAGGGACGAGACTAATGAAAAACTGTTTTTT.

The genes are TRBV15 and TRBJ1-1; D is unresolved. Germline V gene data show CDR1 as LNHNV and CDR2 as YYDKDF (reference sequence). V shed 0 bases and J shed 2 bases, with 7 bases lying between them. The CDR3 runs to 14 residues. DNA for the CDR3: TGTGCCACCAGCAGAGAACAAATCAACACTGAAGCTTTCTTT. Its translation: CATSREQINTEAFF.

The CDR3 DNA follows: TGTGCCAGTCCCCCGGACGGGGGGGGCCCCCTGTATACGCAGTATTTT. Amino acids: CASPPDGGGPLYTQYF. The V call is TRBV12-3 or TRBV12-4, the J call TRBJ2-3, with TRBD2 matching 8 bases. This CDR3 has 16 residues. The trim removed 9 bases at V and 7 bases at J, leaving 18 bases unmatched.

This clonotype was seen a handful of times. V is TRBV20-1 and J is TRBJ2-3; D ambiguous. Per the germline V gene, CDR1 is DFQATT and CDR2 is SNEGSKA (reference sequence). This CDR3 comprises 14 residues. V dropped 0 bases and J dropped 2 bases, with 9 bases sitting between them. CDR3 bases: TGCAGTGCTAGAGACCCAGCAGTCACAGATACGCAGTATTTT. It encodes CSARDPAVTDTQYF.

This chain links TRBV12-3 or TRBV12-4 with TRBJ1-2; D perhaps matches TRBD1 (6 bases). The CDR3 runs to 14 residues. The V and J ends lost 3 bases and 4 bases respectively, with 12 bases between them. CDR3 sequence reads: CASSFNRVAYGYTF. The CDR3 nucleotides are TGTGCCAGCAGTTTCAACAGGGTCGCCTATGGCTACACCTTC.

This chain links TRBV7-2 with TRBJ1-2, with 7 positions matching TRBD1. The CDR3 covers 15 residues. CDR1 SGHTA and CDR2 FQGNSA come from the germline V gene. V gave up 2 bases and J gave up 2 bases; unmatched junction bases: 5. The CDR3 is CASSLIQGKNYGYTF. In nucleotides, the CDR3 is TGTGCCAGCAGCTTAATACAGGGGAAGAACTATGGCTACACCTTC.

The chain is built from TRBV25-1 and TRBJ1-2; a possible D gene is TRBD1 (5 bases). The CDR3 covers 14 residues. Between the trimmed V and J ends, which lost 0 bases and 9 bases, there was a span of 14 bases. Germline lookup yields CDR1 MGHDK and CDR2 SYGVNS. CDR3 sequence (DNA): TGTGCCAGCAGTGAATATGGGGGTCCCAGAAGCTACACCTTC. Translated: CASSEYGGPRSYTF.

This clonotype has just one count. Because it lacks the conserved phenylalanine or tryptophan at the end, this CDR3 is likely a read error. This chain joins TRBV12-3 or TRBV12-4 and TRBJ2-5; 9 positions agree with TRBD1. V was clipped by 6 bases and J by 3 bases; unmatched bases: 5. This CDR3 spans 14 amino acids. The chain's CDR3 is CASRGTGREETQYS. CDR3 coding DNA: TGTGCCAGCAGGGGGACAGGGAGGGAAGAGACCCAGTACTCC.

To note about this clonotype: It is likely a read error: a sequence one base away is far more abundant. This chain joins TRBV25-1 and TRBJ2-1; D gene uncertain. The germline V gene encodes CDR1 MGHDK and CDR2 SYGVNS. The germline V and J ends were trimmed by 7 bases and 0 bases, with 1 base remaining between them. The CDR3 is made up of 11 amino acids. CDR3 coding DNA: TGTGCCAGCATCTCCTACAATGAGCAGTTCTTC. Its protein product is CASISYNEQFF.

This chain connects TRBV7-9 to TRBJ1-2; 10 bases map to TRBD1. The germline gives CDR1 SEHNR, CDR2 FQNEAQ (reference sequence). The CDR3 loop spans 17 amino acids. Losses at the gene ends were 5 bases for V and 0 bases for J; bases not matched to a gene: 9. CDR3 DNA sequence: TGTGCCAGCAGCCACACGACAGGGGGCCAAGCTAACTATGGCTACACCTTC. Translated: CASSHTTGGQANYGYTF.

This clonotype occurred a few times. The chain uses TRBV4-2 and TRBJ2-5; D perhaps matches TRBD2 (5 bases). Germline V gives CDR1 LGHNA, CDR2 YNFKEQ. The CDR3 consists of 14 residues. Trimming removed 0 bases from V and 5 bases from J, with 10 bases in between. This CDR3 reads CASSQDSGLETQYF. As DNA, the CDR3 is TGTGCCAGCAGCCAAGACTCGGGGTTGGAGACCCAGTACTTC.

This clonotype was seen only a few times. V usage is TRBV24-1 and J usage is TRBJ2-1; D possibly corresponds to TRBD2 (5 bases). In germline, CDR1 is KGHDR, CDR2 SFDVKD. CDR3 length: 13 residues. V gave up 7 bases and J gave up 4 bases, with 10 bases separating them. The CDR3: CATSDGVYNEQFF. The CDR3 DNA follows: TGTGCCACCAGCGACGGGGTTTACAATGAGCAGTTCTTC.

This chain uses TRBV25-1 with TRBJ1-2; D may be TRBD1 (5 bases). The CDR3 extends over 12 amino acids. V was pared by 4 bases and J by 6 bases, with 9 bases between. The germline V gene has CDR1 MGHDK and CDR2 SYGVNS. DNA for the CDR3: TGTGCCAGCAGTGGACCCAGGGATGGCTACACCTTC. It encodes CASSGPRDGYTF.

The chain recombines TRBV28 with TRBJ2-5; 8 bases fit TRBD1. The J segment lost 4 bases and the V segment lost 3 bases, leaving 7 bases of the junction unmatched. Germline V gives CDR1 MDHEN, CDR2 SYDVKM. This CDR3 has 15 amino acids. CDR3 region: CASSFPDRGRETQYF. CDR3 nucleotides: TGTGCCAGCAGTTTTCCCGACAGGGGTAGAGAGACCCAGTACTTC.

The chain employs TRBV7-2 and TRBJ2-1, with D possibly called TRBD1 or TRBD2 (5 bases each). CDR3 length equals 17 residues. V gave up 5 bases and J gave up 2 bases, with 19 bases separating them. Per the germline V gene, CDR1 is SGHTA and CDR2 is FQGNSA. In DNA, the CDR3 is TGTGCCAGCAGCGTTGATAGAACCGGGACCCCCTACAATGAGCAGTTCTTC. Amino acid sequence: CASSVDRTGTPYNEQFF.

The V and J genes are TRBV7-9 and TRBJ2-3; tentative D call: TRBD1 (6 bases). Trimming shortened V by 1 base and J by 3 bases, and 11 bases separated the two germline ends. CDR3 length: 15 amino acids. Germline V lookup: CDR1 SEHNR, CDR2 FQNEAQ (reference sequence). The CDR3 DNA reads TGTGCCAGCAGCTTAGTGGACAGAATAACAGATACGCAGTATTTT. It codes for CASSLVDRITDTQYF.

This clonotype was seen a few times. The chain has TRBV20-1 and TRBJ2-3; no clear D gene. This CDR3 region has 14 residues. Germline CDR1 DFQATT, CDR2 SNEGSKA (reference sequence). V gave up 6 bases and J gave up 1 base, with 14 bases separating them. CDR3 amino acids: CSAKDARGTDTQYF. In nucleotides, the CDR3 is TGCAGTGCGAAGGACGCCCGCGGCACAGATACGCAGTATTTT.

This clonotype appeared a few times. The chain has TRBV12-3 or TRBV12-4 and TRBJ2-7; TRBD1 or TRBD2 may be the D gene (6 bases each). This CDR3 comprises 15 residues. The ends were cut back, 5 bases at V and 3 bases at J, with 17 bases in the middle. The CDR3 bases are TGTGCCAGCAGTCCGCGCGGGACAACAAACTACGAGCAGTACTTC. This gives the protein CASSPRGTTNYEQYF.